One T cell receptor (beta chain) is described in this entry. The antigen is unknown. The V end was cut by 1 base, the J end by 6 bases, with 14 bases between. This CDR3 has 14 residues. In germline, CDR1 is SGHRS, CDR2 YFSETQ. On sorted subsets, replicate PCRs used about 180 ng DNA, or 25,000 to 35,000 T cell genomes. The assay was immunoSEQ multiplex PCR, and TCRdb's table has in-frame clones only and misses some. This sample has roughly 570,000 clones; about 98% occur once, and the top ten carry 0.3%. These data originate in a study of shared clonotypes between healthy human individuals. Study observations and caveats: Clonotypes that were shared across four donors made up around 5.5% of naive CD4 clonotypes. Limitation of the genetic and exposure-history diversity represented came from the few donors. Estimated richness was generally greater in naive than memory subsets.

Naive CD8 cells lacked CD45RO and underwent positive selection for CCR7, leaving out terminally differentiated effector memory CD45RA+ cells. The source material was naive CD8+ T cells sorted from blood. The TCR comes from a man between 25 and 39 years old in good health. This chain connects TRBV5-1 to TRBJ2-7; maybe TRBD2 (6 bases). The CDR3 DNA is TGCGCCAGCAGCTTGCTTGGGGGGACGGGCGAGCAGTACTTC. This translates into CASSLLGGTGEQYF.